Following are 27 T cell receptor beta chains from one sample sequenced in a study of blood T cell repertoires in COVID-19. Data came from immunoSEQ multiplex PCR; TCRdb stores just in-frame clones and leaves some out. This table holds about 180,000 clones, roughly 83% found once. The sequenced material came from peripheral blood. Receptor source: a woman aged 40 to 50 with COVID-19, enrolled during active disease.

The chain has TRBV2 and TRBJ1-3, with 7 bases matching TRBD1. V lost 7 bases and J lost 2; bases outside the gene matches: 8. The CDR3 covers 15 residues. CDR1 is SNHLY, CDR2 FYNNEI, per germline. CDR3 in amino acids: CASNEQGVTGNTIYF. In DNA form, the CDR3 reads TGTGCCAGCAACGAGCAGGGGGTAACTGGAAACACCATATATTTT.

A few counts support this clone. The chain links TRBV19 to TRBJ2-7; 10 nucleotides line up with TRBD1. V lost 5 bases, J lost 4 bases, and 8 bases stayed unmatched. The CDR3 consists of 15 residues. From germline, CDR1 is LNHDA and CDR2 SQIVND (reference sequence). The CDR3 coding sequence is TGTGCCAGTAGTCCTATCCGGGACAGGGGTTACGAGCAGTACTTC. This translates into CASSPIRDRGYEQYF.

The CDR3 coding sequence is TGCAGCGTTCAGTCAGGGGGCAATCAGCCCCAGCATTTT. This sequence encodes CSVQSGGNQPQHF. V and J are TRBV29-1 and TRBJ1-5; D is perhaps TRBD1 (6 bases). Germline lookup yields CDR1 SQVTM and CDR2 ANQGSEA. This CDR3 has 13 residues. V shed 5 bases and J shed 2 bases, with 10 bases lying between them.

This sequence joins TRBV16 and TRBJ1-5; D not resolved. Germline lookup yields CDR1 KGHSY and CDR2 FQNENV. The V and J ends lost 4 bases and 6 bases respectively, with 16 bases between them. The CDR3 length is 15 residues. The CDR3 is CASSLQQAKGQPQHF. The CDR3 coding sequence is TGTGCCAGCAGCCTCCAGCAGGCAAAAGGTCAGCCCCAGCATTTT.

This clone was detected a few times. This chain uses TRBV5-1 with TRBJ1-5; D perhaps matches TRBD1 (6 bases). This CDR3 is built from 14 residues. The germline V gene encodes CDR1 SGHRS and CDR2 YFSETQ. The ends were cut back, 2 bases at V and 3 bases at J, with 9 bases in the middle. The CDR3 here is CASSFGTNNQPQHF. CDR3 nucleotides: TGCGCCAGCAGCTTCGGGACAAACAATCAGCCCCAGCATTTT. The whole variable domain, remainder taken from reference TRBV5-1 and TRBJ1-5, is KAGVTQTPRYLIKTRGQQVTLSCSPISGHRSVSWYQQTPGQGLQFLFEYFSETQRNKGNFPGRFSGRQFSNSRSEMNVSTLELGDSALYLCASSFGTNNQPQHFGDGTRLSIL.

The chain recombines TRBV11-2 with TRBJ2-3, with D possibly being TRBD1 (5 bases). This CDR3 contains 13 residues. Per germline, CDR1 SGHAT and CDR2 FQNNGV. Trimming took off 8 bases at V and 6 bases at J, with 15 bases between the two ends. CDR3 sequence (DNA): TGTGCCAGCGGGCCAACCAGGGCGGATACGCAGTATTTT. This encodes CASGPTRADTQYF.

The chain recombines TRBV27 with TRBJ2-1, with 7 nucleotides matching TRBD2. CDR3 length: 17 amino acids. The junction had 12 bases not matched to a gene; V was cut back by 1 base and J by 6 bases. The germline V gene has CDR1 MNHEY and CDR2 SMNVEV (reference sequence). In DNA, the CDR3 is TGTGCCAGCAGTTTATGGGGAGGGGCCTCCGGCTCCAATGAGCAGTTCTTC. This sequence encodes CASSLWGGASGSNEQFF.

The gene calls are TRBV19 and TRBJ1-1; 8 bases fit TRBD1. The germline gives CDR1 LNHDA, CDR2 SQIVND (reference sequence). V trimming: 3 bases; J trimming: 5 bases; junction bases outside the gene matches: 8. The CDR3 loop spans 15 amino acids. This CDR3 reads CASSILTRGRTEAFF. In DNA, the CDR3 is TGTGCCAGTAGTATCTTGACCAGGGGGCGGACTGAAGCTTTCTTT.

This rearrangement joins TRBV7-9 to TRBJ1-5; 8 bases fit TRBD1. The CDR3 contains 17 residues. CDR1 is SEHNR, CDR2 FQNEAQ, per germline (reference sequence). V dropped 3 bases and J dropped 1; count of bases not matched to a gene: 8. In nucleotides, the CDR3 is TGTGCCAGCAGCTTGACGCTTAGGACAGGGAGCAATCAGCCCCAGCATTTT. Encoded protein: CASSLTLRTGSNQPQHF. The full variable domain, in which reference TRBV7-9 and TRBJ1-5 provide the parts outside the CDR3, is DTGVSQNPRHKITKRGQNVTFRCDPISEHNRLYWYRQTLGQGPEFLTYFQNEAQLEKSRLLSDRFSAERPKGSFSTLEIQRTEQGDSAMYLCASSLTLRTGSNQPQHFGDGTRLSIL.

The chain couples TRBV18 to TRBJ2-5; D is tentatively TRBD1 or TRBD2 (10 bases each). Germline V gives CDR1 KGHSH, CDR2 LQKENI. The CDR3 covers 20 residues. The V and J ends lost 0 bases and 5 bases respectively, with 28 bases between them. CDR3 DNA sequence: TGTGCCAGCTCACCACCGACAGGGGGCGAGGGGACTAGCGTGAGGGAGACCCAGTACTTC. Residues: CASSPPTGGEGTSVRETQYF.

The J gene is TRBJ2-1, the V gene TRBV6-5; D unclear. The germline V gene has CDR1 MNHEY and CDR2 SVGAGI. Trimming cost V 7 bases and J 0 bases, with 13 bases left between them. CDR3 length: 15 amino acids. In nucleotides, the CDR3 is TGTGCCAGCAATTTCAGACTGAGCTCCTACAATGAGCAGTTCTTC. This gives the protein CASNFRLSSYNEQFF.

This chain uses TRBV3-1 (or the pseudogene TRBV3-2) with TRBJ2-7; possibly TRBD2 for D (5 bases). The CDR3 length is 13 residues. The germline CDR1 and CDR2 sequences are LGHDT and YNNKEL (reference sequence). The ends were cut back, 5 bases at V and 1 base at J, with 9 bases in the middle. CDR3 nucleotide sequence: TGTGCCAGCAGCTCCCGGGGTTCCTACGAGCAGTACTTC. It is translated as CASSSRGSYEQYF.

The V and J genes are TRBV12-3 or TRBV12-4 and TRBJ2-7; 7 bases fit TRBD2. CDR3 length: 13 amino acids. J lost 5 bases, V lost 7 bases, and 8 bases had no gene match. The CDR3: CASMVGGPHEQYF. For the CDR3, the DNA is TGTGCCAGCATGGTGGGAGGGCCTCACGAGCAGTACTTC.

Written as DNA, the CDR3 is TGTGCCAGCAGCTTCACGACTAGCGGGATTTCCGGGGAGCTGTTTTTT. The encoded protein is CASSFTTSGISGELFF. This chain links TRBV7-3 with TRBJ2-2; 11 nucleotides match TRBD2. V shed 3 bases, J shed 6 bases, and the junction held 6 bases outside the gene matches. The CDR3 is 16 amino acids. Germline V gene data show CDR1 as SGHTA and CDR2 as FQGTGA.

The rearrangement uses TRBV9 and TRBJ1-3; no reliable D call. The V gene lost 0 bases and the J gene lost 0 bases, with 7 bases spanning the gap. Germline CDR1 is SGDLS and CDR2 is YYNGEE. The CDR3 extends over 15 amino acids. The CDR3 reads CASSVDGHSGNTIYF. The CDR3, as DNA: TGTGCCAGCAGCGTAGACGGTCACTCTGGAAACACCATATATTTT.

The chain has TRBV19 and TRBJ2-7; 7 bases align to TRBD1. CDR1 and CDR2 from the germline V gene are LNHDA and SQIVND (reference sequence). The CDR3 has 13 residues. Unmatched junction bases numbered 9, after V lost 10 bases and J lost 3 bases. The CDR3 DNA reads TGTGCCACTTCACCCGCAGGGGGCTACGAGCAGTACTTC. It translates to CATSPAGGYEQYF.

The chain employs TRBV6-5 and TRBJ2-7, with a possible D match to TRBD2 (6 bases). Germline loops: CDR1 MNHEY, CDR2 SVGAGI. V was shortened by 7 bases and J by 2 bases, with 12 bases between the two germline ends. The CDR3 has 13 residues. CDR3 sequence reads: CASTQGGPYEQYF. CDR3 sequence (DNA): TGTGCCAGCACCCAGGGAGGCCCCTACGAGCAGTACTTC.

V is TRBV5-1 and J is TRBJ2-5; 12 positions match TRBD2. Germline CDR1 is SGHRS and CDR2 is YFSETQ. Trimming took 7 bases from V and 1 from J; bases not matched to a gene: 2. The CDR3 has 14 amino acids. CDR3 loop: CASWTSGVQETQYF. CDR3 nucleotide sequence: TGCGCCAGCTGGACTAGCGGGGTCCAAGAGACCCAGTACTTC.

This chain links TRBV19 with TRBJ2-2; 8 bases match TRBD2. The length of the CDR3 is 16 residues. Trimming at V came to 2 bases and at J to 2 bases, leaving 4 bases not matched to a gene. CDR1 LNHDA and CDR2 SQIVND come from the germline V gene (reference sequence). CDR3 protein: CASSIIGGANTGELFF. CDR3 sequence (DNA): TGTGCCAGTAGTATAATCGGGGGGGCTAACACCGGGGAGCTGTTTTTT.

The chain has TRBV9 and TRBJ2-3; tentatively, D is TRBD1 (6 bases). V was pared by 0 bases and J by 4 bases, with 9 bases between. The CDR3 totals 14 residues. Germline-derived CDR1 and CDR2 are SGDLS and YYNGEE. CDR3 nucleotides: TGTGCCAGCAGCGTAGCGACAGGCCCAGATACGCAGTATTTT. Its protein is CASSVATGPDTQYF.

The rearrangement uses TRBV27 and TRBJ2-3; the match to TRBD2 covers 8 bases. The CDR3 covers 17 residues. V lost 6 bases to trimming and J lost 2 bases; unmatched junction nucleotides: 13. CDR1 and CDR2 (germline): MNHEY, SMNVEV (reference sequence). The CDR3 here is CASRPSWAGGSTDTQYF. In nucleotides, the CDR3 is TGTGCCAGCAGGCCCTCGTGGGCGGGGGGTTCCACAGATACGCAGTATTTT.

The chain combines TRBV5-1 with TRBJ2-2, with TRBD1 as a possible D gene (5 bases). The V end was cut by 0 bases, the J end by 5 bases, with 11 bases between. The V gene's germline CDR1 is SGHRS and CDR2 YFSETQ. The CDR3 has 15 residues. The CDR3 is CASSLDAGRTGELFF. In DNA, the CDR3 is TGCGCCAGCAGCTTGGATGCAGGGCGAACCGGGGAGCTGTTTTTT. Combining the CDR3 with reference TRBV5-1 and TRBJ2-2 gives the whole variable domain KAGVTQTPRYLIKTRGQQVTLSCSPISGHRSVSWYQQTPGQGLQFLFEYFSETQRNKGNFPGRFSGRQFSNSRSEMNVSTLELGDSALYLCASSLDAGRTGELFFGEGSRLTVL.

The CDR3 protein is CASSPSFNEKLFF. The CDR3 nucleotides read TGTGCCAGCTCACCCAGTTTTAATGAAAAACTGTTTTTT. This chain uses TRBV18 with TRBJ1-4; D not certain. This CDR3 spans 13 amino acids. Trimming cost V 3 bases and J 4 bases, with 6 bases left between them. Germline V gene data show CDR1 as KGHSH and CDR2 as LQKENI.

The rearrangement joins TRBV12-3 or TRBV12-4 to TRBJ1-2; D gene unclear. Trimming shortened V by 1 base and J by 8 bases, and 8 bases separated the two germline ends. The CDR3 spans 12 residues. The CDR3, as DNA: TGTGCCAGCAGTTTAGGAGGGCTGGGCTACACCTTC. Its translation is CASSLGGLGYTF.

The CDR3 bases are TGTGCCAGCAGCATCAGCGGGAGTCGGCAAGAGACCCAGTACTTC. Its translation: CASSISGSRQETQYF. The chain employs TRBV5-4 and TRBJ2-5; TRBD2 matches at 8 bases. Unmatched junction bases numbered 7, after V lost 4 bases and J lost 2 bases. From germline, CDR1 is SGHNT and CDR2 YYREEE (reference sequence). The CDR3 is 15 residues long.

This clone came up once. The CDR3 DNA is TGTGCCACCGATGACAGGGTCAATGAAAAACTGTTTTTT. Translation: CATDDRVNEKLFF. The V gene is TRBV28, the J gene TRBJ1-4; 7 nucleotides match TRBD1. V lost 10 bases and J lost 5; bases outside the gene matches: 7. Germline CDR1 and CDR2: MDHEN and SYDVKM. This CDR3 has 13 amino acids.

V usage is TRBV5-8 and J usage is TRBJ2-2; 7 positions match TRBD1. Germline assignment: CDR1 SGHTS and CDR2 YDEGEE. Germline trimming cut 5 bases from V and 1 base from J; bases unmatched to any gene: 5. The CDR3 spans 15 residues. In DNA, the CDR3 is TGTGCCAGCAGAACCGGGACAGTGAACACCGGGGAGCTGTTTTTT. Its protein product is CASRTGTVNTGELFF.